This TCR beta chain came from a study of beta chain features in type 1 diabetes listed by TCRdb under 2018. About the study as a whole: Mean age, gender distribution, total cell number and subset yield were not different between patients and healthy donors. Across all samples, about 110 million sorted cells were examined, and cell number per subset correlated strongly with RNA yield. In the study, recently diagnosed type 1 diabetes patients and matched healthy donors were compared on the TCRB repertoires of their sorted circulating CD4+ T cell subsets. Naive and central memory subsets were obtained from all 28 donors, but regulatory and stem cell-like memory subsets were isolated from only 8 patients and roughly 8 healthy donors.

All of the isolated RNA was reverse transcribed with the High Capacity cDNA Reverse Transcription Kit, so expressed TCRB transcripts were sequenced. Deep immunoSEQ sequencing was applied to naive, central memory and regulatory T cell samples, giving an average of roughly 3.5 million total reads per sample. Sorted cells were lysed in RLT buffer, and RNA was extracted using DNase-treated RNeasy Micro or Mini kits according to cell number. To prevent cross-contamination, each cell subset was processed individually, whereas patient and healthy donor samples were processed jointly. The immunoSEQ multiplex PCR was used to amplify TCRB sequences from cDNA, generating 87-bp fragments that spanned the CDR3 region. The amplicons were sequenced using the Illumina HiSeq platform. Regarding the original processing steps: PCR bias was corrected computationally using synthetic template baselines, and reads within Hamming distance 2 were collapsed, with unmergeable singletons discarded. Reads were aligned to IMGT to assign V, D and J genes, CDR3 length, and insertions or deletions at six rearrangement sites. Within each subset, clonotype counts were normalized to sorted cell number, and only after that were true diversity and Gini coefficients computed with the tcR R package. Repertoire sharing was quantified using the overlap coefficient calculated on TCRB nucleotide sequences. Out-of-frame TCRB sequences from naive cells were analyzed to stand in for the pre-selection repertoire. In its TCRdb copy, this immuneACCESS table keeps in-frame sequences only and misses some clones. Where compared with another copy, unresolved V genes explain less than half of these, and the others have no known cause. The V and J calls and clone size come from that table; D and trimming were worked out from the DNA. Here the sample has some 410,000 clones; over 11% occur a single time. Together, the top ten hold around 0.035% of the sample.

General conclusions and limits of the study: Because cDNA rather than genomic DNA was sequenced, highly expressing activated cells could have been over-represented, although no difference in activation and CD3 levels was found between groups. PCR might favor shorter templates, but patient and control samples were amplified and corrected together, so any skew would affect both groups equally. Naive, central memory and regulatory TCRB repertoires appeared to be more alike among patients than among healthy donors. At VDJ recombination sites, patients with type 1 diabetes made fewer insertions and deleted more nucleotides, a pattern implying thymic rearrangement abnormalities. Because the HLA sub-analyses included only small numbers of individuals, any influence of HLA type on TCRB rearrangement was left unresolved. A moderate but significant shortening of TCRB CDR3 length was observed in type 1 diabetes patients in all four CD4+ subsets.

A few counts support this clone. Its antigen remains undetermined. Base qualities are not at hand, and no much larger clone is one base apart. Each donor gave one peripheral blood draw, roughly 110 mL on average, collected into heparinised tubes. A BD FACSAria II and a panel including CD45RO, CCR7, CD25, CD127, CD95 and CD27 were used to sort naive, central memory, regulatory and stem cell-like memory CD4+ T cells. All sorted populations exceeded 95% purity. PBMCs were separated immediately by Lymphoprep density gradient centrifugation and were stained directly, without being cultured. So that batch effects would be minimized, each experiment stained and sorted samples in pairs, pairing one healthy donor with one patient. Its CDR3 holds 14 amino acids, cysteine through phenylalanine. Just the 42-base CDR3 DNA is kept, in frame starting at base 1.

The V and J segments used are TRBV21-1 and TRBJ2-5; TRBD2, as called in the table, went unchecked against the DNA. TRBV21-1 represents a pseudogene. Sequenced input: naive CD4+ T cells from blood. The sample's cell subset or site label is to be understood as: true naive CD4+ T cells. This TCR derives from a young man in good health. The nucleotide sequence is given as TGTGCCGGCTTAGAGCGGGAGGGCCAAGAGACCCAGTACTTC. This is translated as CAGLEREGQETQYF.